The entry that follows covers one T cell receptor beta chain sequence. This record comes from a study of blood T cell repertoires in COVID-19. On the study more broadly: Collection of acute and convalescent COVID-19 samples took place in the United States, Italy and Spain. Sources were T cells, B-cell-depleted T cells, or PBMCs; the material itself was cDNA or gDNA.

Authors' methods: Estimation of nucleated cell counts relied on the amplification of reference gene primers. TCRdb keeps only in-frame clones here, not all; method: immunoSEQ multiplex PCR. From that table come the V and J calls and clone size; the DNA was used to work out D and trimming. The sample consists of about 200,000 clones, less than 90% of them appearing once. This CDR3 spans 15 amino acids. Germline-derived CDR1 and CDR2 are SGHTA and FQGTGA. The V and J ends lost 0 bases and 5 bases, in that order; junction bases with no gene match: 6. The receptor comes from a man aged 40-55 years with acute or convalescent COVID-19. The V call is TRBV7-3, the J call TRBJ2-7, with 8 bases aligning to TRBD2. Source material: peripheral blood. In DNA form, the CDR3 reads TGTGCCAGCAGCTTAACGAGACTAGCGAACGACGAGCAGTACTTC. It is translated as CASSLTRLANDEQYF.